This T cell receptor beta chain was recovered during a study of blood T cell repertoires in COVID-19. Whole-study context: Some COVID-19 samples were acute and others convalescent; all came from the United States, Italy and Spain. PBMCs, B-cell-depleted T cells, or T cells provided the cDNA or gDNA that made up the material.

In the authors' workflow: Quantification of nucleated cells was approximated via reference gene primer amplification. Assay used: immunoSEQ multiplex PCR; TCRdb lists only in-frame clones, some missing. That table gives V, J and clone size, and the DNA gave D and trimming. The repertoire holds some 110,000 clones, with 65% to 85% as singletons. The CDR3 is 14 residues long. Germline CDR1 MNHEY, CDR2 SVGAGI. V was pared by 7 bases and J by 0 bases, with 3 bases of the junction left unmatched. This chain uses TRBV6-5 with TRBJ1-1; the match to TRBD1 covers 9 bases. Sequences were obtained from peripheral blood. The sequence was collected from a woman in her 70s with acute or convalescent COVID-19. CDR3 amino acids: CASTGQGMNTEAFF. The DNA of the CDR3 is TGTGCCAGCACAGGACAGGGGATGAACACTGAAGCTTTCTTT.